The entry that follows covers one TCR beta chain sequence. Its antigen remains unknown. CDR1 is MNHNS and CDR2 is SASEGT in the germline V gene. Trimming cost V 1 base and J 5 bases, with 11 bases left between them. The CDR3 is made up of 14 amino acids. These data belong to a study of blood T cells in healthy people across ages. Background on the study: The capture of about one barcoded beta molecule per two T cells was achieved by template switching. Points from the study as a whole: CMV status of donors was not determined, possibly confounding expanded clonotype changes.

A second about 7 to 12 cycle PCR used barcoded and J-beta primers. Each CDR3 protein gets one entry after TCRdb re-called the 5' RACE reads with MiXCR. Of 1.5 million to 2 million distinct CDR3 sequences in the sample, 34% were seen once. The TCR sequence derives from a woman between 25 and 40 years old in good health. Material for sequencing was blood. The chain combines TRBV6-1 with TRBJ2-5, with D tentatively TRBD1 or TRBD2 (5 bases each). DNA for the CDR3: TGTGCCAGCAGTGAAGGTTGGGGGACGGAGACCCAGTACTTC. Its protein is CASSEGWGTETQYF.